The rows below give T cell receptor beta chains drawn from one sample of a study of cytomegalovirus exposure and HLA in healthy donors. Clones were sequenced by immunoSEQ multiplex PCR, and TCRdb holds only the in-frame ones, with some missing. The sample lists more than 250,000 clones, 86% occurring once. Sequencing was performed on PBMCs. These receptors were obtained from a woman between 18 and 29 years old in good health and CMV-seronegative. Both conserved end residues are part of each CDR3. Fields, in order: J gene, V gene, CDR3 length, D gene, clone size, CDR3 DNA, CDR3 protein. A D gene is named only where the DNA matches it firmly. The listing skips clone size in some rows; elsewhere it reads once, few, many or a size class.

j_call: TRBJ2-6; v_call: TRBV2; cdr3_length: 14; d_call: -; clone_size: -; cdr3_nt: TGTGCCAGCTCCTTTGGAGCTGGGGCCAACGTCCTGACTTTC; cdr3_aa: CASSFGAGANVLTF
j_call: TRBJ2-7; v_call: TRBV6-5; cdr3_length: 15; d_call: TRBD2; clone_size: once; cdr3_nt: TGTGCCAGCAGCCTTGGACTAGCGGGCCCCTACGAGCAGTACTTC; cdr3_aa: CASSLGLAGPYEQYF
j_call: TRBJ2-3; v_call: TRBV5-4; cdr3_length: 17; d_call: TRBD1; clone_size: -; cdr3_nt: TGTGCCAGCAGCTTGGGGGTGGTGGACAGGGGGGCAGATACGCAGTATTTT; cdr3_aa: CASSLGVVDRGADTQYF
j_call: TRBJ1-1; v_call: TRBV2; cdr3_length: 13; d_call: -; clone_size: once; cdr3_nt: TGTGCCAGCAGTGAGGACAGTTACACTGAAGCTTTCTTT; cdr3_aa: CASSEDSYTEAFF
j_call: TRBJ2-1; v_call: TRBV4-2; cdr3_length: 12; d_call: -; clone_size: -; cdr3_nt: TGTGCCAGCAGCCAAGATAGGGTAGCGGCGTTCTTC; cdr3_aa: CASSQDRVAAFF
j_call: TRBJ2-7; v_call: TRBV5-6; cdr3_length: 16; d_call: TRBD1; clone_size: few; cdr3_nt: TGTGCCAGCAGCTTGTCTCCCGGGACAGGGCGCCACGAGCAGTACTTC; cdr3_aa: CASSLSPGTGRHEQYF
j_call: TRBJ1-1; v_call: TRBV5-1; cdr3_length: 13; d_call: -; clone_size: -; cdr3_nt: TGCGCCAGCAGACAACAACCGAACACTGAAGCTTTCTTT; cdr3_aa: CASRQQPNTEAFF
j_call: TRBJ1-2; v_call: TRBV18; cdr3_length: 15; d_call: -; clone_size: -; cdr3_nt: TGTGCCAGCTCACCACCCCCGCGATTGGACTATGGCTACACCTTC; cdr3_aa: CASSPPPRLDYGYTF
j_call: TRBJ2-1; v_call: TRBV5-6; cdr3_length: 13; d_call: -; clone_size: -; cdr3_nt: TGTGCCAGCAGCTCTAGGGTAGGGGTTGAGCAGTTCTTC; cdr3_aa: CASSSRVGVEQFF
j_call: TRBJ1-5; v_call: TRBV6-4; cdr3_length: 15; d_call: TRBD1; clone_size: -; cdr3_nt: TGTGCCAGCAGGCTAGACAGGGGGTACGATCAGCCCCAGCATTTT; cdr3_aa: CASRLDRGYDQPQHF
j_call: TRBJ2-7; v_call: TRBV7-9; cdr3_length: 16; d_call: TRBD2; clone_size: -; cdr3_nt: TGTGCCAGCAGCTTAGATTTAGCTAGCGGAACCTACGAGCAGTACTTC; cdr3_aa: CASSLDLASGTYEQYF
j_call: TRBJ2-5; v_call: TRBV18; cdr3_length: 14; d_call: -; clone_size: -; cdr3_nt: TGTGCCAGCTCACCTGGACTAAAACAAGAGACCCAGTACTTC; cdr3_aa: CASSPGLKQETQYF
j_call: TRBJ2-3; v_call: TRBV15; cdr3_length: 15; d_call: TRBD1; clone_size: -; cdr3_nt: TGTGCCACCAGCAGAGTGGGGACAGGCACAGATACGCAGTATTTT; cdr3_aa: CATSRVGTGTDTQYF
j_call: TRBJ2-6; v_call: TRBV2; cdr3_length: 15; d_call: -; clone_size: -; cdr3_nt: TGTGCCAGTGAGAGGGGGAGCTCTGGGGCCAACGTCCTGACTTTC; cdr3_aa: CASERGSSGANVLTF
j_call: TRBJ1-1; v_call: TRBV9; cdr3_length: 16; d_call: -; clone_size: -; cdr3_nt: TGTGCCAGCAGCCCCCGACAAGCCCTTGTGAACACTGAAGCTTTCTTT; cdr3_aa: CASSPRQALVNTEAFF
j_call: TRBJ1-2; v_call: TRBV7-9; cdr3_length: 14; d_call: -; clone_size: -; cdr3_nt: TGTGCCAGCAGCTTAATTCCGGGAACCGATGGCTACACCTTC; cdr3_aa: CASSLIPGTDGYTF
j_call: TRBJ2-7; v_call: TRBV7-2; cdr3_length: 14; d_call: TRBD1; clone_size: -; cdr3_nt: TGTGCCAGCAGCCCGGGACAGGCCTCCTACGAGCAGTACTTC; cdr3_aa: CASSPGQASYEQYF
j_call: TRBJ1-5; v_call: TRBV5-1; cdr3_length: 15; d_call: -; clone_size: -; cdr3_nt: TGCGCCAGCAGCTTGGATGGAGGATTTGATCAGCCCCAGCATTTT; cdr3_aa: CASSLDGGFDQPQHF
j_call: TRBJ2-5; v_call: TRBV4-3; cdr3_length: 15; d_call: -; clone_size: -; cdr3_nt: TGCGCCAGCAGCCAAGTGCGAGACAGGTGGGAGACCCAGTACTTC; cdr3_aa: CASSQVRDRWETQYF
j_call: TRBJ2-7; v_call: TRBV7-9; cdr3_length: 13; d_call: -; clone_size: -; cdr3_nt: TGTGCCAGCACCCTGGGGGGGCTGAACGAGCAGTACTTC; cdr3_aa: CASTLGGLNEQYF
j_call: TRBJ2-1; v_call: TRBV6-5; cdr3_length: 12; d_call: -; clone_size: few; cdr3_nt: TGTGCCAGCAGTCTCAGGGGGGACGAGCAGTTCTTC; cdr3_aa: CASSLRGDEQFF
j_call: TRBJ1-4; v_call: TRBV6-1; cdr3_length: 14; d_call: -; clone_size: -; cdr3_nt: TGTGCCACCCGCAGGGAGGCGGGAAATGAAAAACTGTTTTTT; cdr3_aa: CATRREAGNEKLFF
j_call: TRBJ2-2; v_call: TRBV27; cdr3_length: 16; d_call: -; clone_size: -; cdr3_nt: TGTGCCAGCAAGGTCGAAACAGGAGCGAACACCGGGGAGCTGTTTTTT; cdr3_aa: CASKVETGANTGELFF
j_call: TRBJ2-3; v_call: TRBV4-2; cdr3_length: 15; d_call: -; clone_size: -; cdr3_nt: TGTGCCAGCAGCCAAGGCCGCGCGCCAACAGATACGCAGTATTTT; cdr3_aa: CASSQGRAPTDTQYF
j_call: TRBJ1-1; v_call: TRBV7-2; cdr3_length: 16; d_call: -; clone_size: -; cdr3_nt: TGTGCCAGCAGCTTATTTGCAGGGCGAGGTGACACTGAAGCTTTCTTT; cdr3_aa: CASSLFAGRGDTEAFF